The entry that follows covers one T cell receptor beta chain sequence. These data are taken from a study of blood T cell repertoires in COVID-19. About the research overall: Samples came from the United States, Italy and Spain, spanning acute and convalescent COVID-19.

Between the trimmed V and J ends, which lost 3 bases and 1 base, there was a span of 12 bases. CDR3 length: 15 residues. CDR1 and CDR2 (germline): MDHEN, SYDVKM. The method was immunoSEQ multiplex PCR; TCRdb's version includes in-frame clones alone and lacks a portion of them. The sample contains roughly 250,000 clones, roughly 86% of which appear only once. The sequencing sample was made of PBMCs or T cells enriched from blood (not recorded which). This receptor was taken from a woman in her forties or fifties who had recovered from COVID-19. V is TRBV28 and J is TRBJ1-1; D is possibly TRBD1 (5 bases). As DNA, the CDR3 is TGTGCCAGCAGTTTGACAGTCGGGGGGAACACTGAAGCTTTCTTT. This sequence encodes CASSLTVGGNTEAFF.